The 16 T cell receptor beta chains presented below share a single source sample, sequenced in a study of cytomegalovirus exposure and HLA in healthy donors. Researchers ran the PCR with 60 Vbeta and 13 Jbeta primers. TCRdb keeps only in-frame clones here, not all; method: immunoSEQ multiplex PCR. The data show 180,000 or so clones, 81% seen once. Specimen: PBMCs. All receptors come from a woman aged 18-29 years in good health and CMV-seropositive.

The chain employs TRBV9 and TRBJ2-3; 12 bases are a match to TRBD2. J was trimmed by 0 bases and V by 1 base; bases with no gene match: 6. There are 18 residues in the CDR3. CDR1 and CDR2 from the germline V gene are SGDLS and YYNGEE. The CDR3 coding sequence is TGTGCCAGCAGCGTAAGGTCTAGCGGGGGGGGTAGCACAGATACGCAGTATTTT. Protein sequence: CASSVRSSGGGSTDTQYF.

This chain links TRBV7-9 with TRBJ1-5; D is possibly TRBD1 (5 bases). The CDR3 sequence is 17 residues long. V lost 1 base to trimming and J lost 1 base, with 14 bases between them. Per germline, CDR1 SEHNR and CDR2 FQNEAQ (reference sequence). CDR3 protein: CASSLVGSAGSNQPQHF. For the CDR3, the DNA is TGTGCCAGCAGCTTAGTCGGTTCGGCAGGGAGCAATCAGCCCCAGCATTTT. Full variable domain (remainder filled in from reference TRBV7-9 and TRBJ1-5): DTGVSQNPRHKITKRGQNVTFRCDPISEHNRLYWYRQTLGQGPEFLTYFQNEAQLEKSRLLSDRFSAERPKGSFSTLEIQRTEQGDSAMYLCASSLVGSAGSNQPQHFGDGTRLSIL.

The rearrangement uses TRBV7-2 and TRBJ2-3; possible D gene TRBD2, 5 bases. The V end was cut by 4 bases, the J end by 2 bases, with 7 bases between. The CDR3 is made up of 13 amino acids. Germline V gene lookup returns CDR1 SGHTA and CDR2 FQGNSA. CDR3 nucleotides: TGTGCCAGCAGCTCCCGGGACACAGATACGCAGTATTTT. Its translation: CASSSRDTDTQYF.

V is TRBV30 and J is TRBJ1-1, with D possibly matching TRBD1 (6 bases). The CDR3 is 14 amino acids. Trimming cost V 2 bases and J 5 bases, with 15 bases left between them. CDR1 GTSNPN and CDR2 SVGIG come from the germline V gene (reference sequence). The CDR3 loop is CAWSPHREVTEAFF. The CDR3 DNA is TGTGCCTGGAGTCCTCACAGGGAAGTGACTGAAGCTTTCTTT.

This rearrangement joins TRBV15 to TRBJ1-4; TRBD1 aligns across 9 bases. The length of the CDR3 is 16 residues. Germline loops: CDR1 LNHNV, CDR2 YYDKDF (reference sequence). V was pared by 2 bases and J by 7 bases, with 8 bases of the junction left unmatched. CDR3 amino acids: CATSRRSTGGGEKLFF. The CDR3, as DNA: TGTGCCACCAGCAGACGATCGACAGGGGGGGGTGAAAAACTGTTTTTT.

The chain is built from TRBV28 and TRBJ2-1; TRBD1 aligns across 8 bases. Germline CDR1 is MDHEN and CDR2 is SYDVKM. This CDR3 is 12 amino acids long. V shed 2 bases, J shed 10 bases, and the junction held 1 base outside the gene matches. CDR3 sequence (DNA): TGTGCCAGCAGTTTAACAGGGGGGGAGCAGTTCTTC. It encodes CASSLTGGEQFF.

V and J are TRBV10-2 and TRBJ2-7; D unclear. The CDR3 length is 13 residues. V was cut by 3 bases and J by 4 bases, with 10 bases left in between. CDR1 is WSHSY, CDR2 SAAADI, per germline. CDR3 in DNA: TGCGCCAGCAGTGAAAACACCCAATACGAGCAGTACTTC. Protein: CASSENTQYEQYF.

The V call is TRBV11-3, the J call TRBJ2-2; 7 bases align to TRBD1. The CDR3 runs 15 residues. Unmatched junction bases numbered 6, after V lost 2 bases and J lost 6 bases. CDR1 is SGHNT and CDR2 is YENEEA in the germline V gene. Here the CDR3 reads CASSLRQGVAGELFF. DNA for the CDR3: TGTGCCAGCAGCTTACGACAGGGAGTGGCCGGGGAGCTGTTTTTT.

This clone has only a few counts. The chain combines TRBV6-6 with TRBJ1-2, with D possibly matching TRBD1 (5 bases). V lost 6 bases and J lost 7, with 18 bases in between. CDR3 length: 14 residues. The germline CDR1 and CDR2 sequences are MNHNY and SVGAGI (reference sequence). Here the CDR3 reads CASRPGGGGVGYTF. Here the CDR3 DNA reads TGTGCCAGCAGACCCGGCGGGGGTGGGGTTGGCTACACCTTC.

The chain's CDR3 is CASSQDSLDYGYTF. The CDR3 DNA reads as TGCGCCAGCAGCCAGGACAGCCTTGACTATGGCTACACCTTC. The chain joins TRBV5-1 to TRBJ1-2; tentatively, D is TRBD1 (6 bases). CDR1 is SGHRS and CDR2 is YFSETQ in the germline V gene. CDR3 length equals 14 residues. V lost 4 bases, J lost 3 bases, and 13 bases lay in between.

This clone was detected once. V and J are TRBV5-1 and TRBJ2-3; a weak D match, TRBD2 (7 bases). This CDR3 has 15 amino acids. V was pared by 0 bases and J by 2 bases, with 10 bases between. Looked up from germline, CDR1 is SGHRS and CDR2 is YFSETQ. The CDR3, as DNA: TGCGCCAGCAGCTTGGAGGGGGGGATCACAGATACGCAGTATTTT. Amino acid sequence: CASSLEGGITDTQYF.

J is TRBJ1-2 and V is TRBV7-9; D might be TRBD1 (6 bases). Trimming removed 1 base at V and 3 bases at J, with 6 bases between. Germline V CDR1 and CDR2: SEHNR, FQNEAQ (reference sequence). The CDR3 contains 13 residues. The CDR3 DNA is TGTGCCAGCAGCTTAGGGACAGACTATGGCTACACCTTC. As protein: CASSLGTDYGYTF.

V is TRBV4-1 and J is TRBJ2-3; D is undetermined. This CDR3 is 15 amino acids long. Per germline, CDR1 MGHRA and CDR2 YSYEKL. V lost 0 bases and J 1 base, leaving 8 bases between the germline ends. CDR3 sequence (DNA): TGCGCCAGCAGCCAAGATCAGAGCGGCACAGATACGCAGTATTTT. Encoded protein: CASSQDQSGTDTQYF.

J is TRBJ2-7 and V is TRBV11-2, with 7 bases lining up with TRBD2. V was clipped by 6 bases and J by 2 bases; unmatched bases: 10. CDR3 length: 15 residues. Germline CDR1 SGHAT, CDR2 FQNNGV. The CDR3 coding sequence is TGTGCCAGCAGTCTTGGGACTACCCTAACCTACGAGCAGTACTTC. Its protein product is CASSLGTTLTYEQYF.

This clone has more than one count but fewer than ten. The V call is TRBV11-3, the J call TRBJ2-2; no reliable D call. CDR3 size: 14 residues. CDR1 SGHNT and CDR2 YENEEA come from the germline V gene. Trimming took off 3 bases at V and 1 base at J, with 6 bases between the two ends. The CDR3 region is CASSLGRNTGELFF. The CDR3, as DNA: TGTGCCAGCAGCTTGGGCAGGAACACCGGGGAGCTGTTTTTT.

The V and J genes are TRBV15 and TRBJ2-1; D not certain. The germline CDR1 and CDR2 sequences are LNHNV and YYDKDF (reference sequence). Trimming removed 0 bases at V and 9 bases at J, with 6 bases between. This CDR3 region has 12 residues. This CDR3 reads CATSRDHFEQFF. For the CDR3, the DNA is TGTGCCACCAGCAGAGATCATTTTGAGCAGTTCTTC.